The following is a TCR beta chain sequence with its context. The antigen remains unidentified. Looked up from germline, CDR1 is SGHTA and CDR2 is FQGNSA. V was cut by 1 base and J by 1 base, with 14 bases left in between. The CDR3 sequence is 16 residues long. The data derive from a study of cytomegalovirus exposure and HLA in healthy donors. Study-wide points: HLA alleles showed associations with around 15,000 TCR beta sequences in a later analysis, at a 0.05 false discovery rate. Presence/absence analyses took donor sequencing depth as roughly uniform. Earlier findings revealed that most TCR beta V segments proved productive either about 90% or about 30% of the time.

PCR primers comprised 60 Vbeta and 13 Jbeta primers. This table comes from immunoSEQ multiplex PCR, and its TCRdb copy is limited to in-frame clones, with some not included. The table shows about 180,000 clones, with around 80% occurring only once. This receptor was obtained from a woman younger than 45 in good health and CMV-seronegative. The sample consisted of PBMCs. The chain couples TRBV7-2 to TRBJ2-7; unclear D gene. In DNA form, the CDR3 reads TGTGCCAGCAGCTTAGTAAGCCAGGTGGTATCCTACGAGCAGTACTTC. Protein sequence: CASSLVSQVVSYEQYF.